A selection of T cell receptor beta chains follows, all from one sample in a study of Ad26.COV2.S vaccination and SARS-CoV-2 variants. Assay: immunoSEQ multiplex PCR; the TCRdb copy retains only in-frame clones and omits some. The sample yields around 340,000 clones, about 89% seen once. Sequenced here: peripheral blood, sampled in a trial of Ad26.COV2.S vaccine versus placebo. These receptor sequences come from a person aged 18-60 years who received the Ad26.COV2.S COVID-19 vaccine or a placebo. Both conserved end residues are part of each CDR3.

j_call | v_call | cdr3_aa
TRBJ2-2 | TRBV18 | CASSPDAANTGELFF
TRBJ2-2 | TRBV11-2 | CASSPRQVVSTGELFF
TRBJ2-7 | TRBV2 | CASSELRDISYEQYF
TRBJ1-4 | TRBV4-3 | CASSQETQINEKLFF
TRBJ2-7 | TRBV2 | CASSPTTVFSSYEQYF
TRBJ2-7 | TRBV7-9 | CASSFTGTSGRIEQYF
TRBJ2-3 | TRBV5-4 | CASSLAGSTDTQYF
TRBJ2-7 | TRBV3-1/TRBV3-2 | CASSQDHSGTSYEQYF
TRBJ1-5 | TRBV28 | CASTGGRKPQHF
TRBJ2-5 | TRBV9 | CASSVEEGAGETQYF
TRBJ1-1 | TRBV6-2/TRBV6-3 | CASSYWDSEAFF
TRBJ2-7 | TRBV5-1 | CASSYSGLAGEEQYF
TRBJ2-1 | TRBV5-4 | CASSLSQDYNEQFF
TRBJ2-3 | TRBV6-2/TRBV6-3 | CASSYSQGFGSDTQYF
TRBJ2-1 | TRBV18 | CASSQTGSNEQFF
TRBJ2-1 | TRBV7-2 | CASSHKYNEQFF
TRBJ1-5 | TRBV5-1 | CASSLGGSTSNQPQHF
TRBJ1-4 | TRBV4-1 | CASSHPLTTNEKLFF
TRBJ1-5 | TRBV19 | CASSPFLKPQHF
TRBJ1-4 | TRBV29-1 | CSVLDREDEKLFF
TRBJ1-1 | TRBV12-3/TRBV12-4 | CASSFADEAFF
TRBJ2-2 | TRBV2 | CASNERANTGELFF
TRBJ2-1 | TRBV27 | CASSKASGGPRLF
TRBJ1-1 | TRBV2 | CASKVRRDTEAFF
TRBJ2-2 | TRBV5-1 | CASSGDKNTGELFF
TRBJ2-7 | TRBV6-5 | CASSYGGGRSYEQYF
TRBJ2-7 | TRBV3-1/TRBV3-2 | CASSPPGRPYEQYF
TRBJ1-5 | TRBV19 | CASSGGPSNQPQHF
TRBJ2-3 | TRBV12-3/TRBV12-4 | CASSLGPTDTQYF
TRBJ1-2 | TRBV6-5 | CASSPLGQGYGYTF
TRBJ2-7 | TRBV3-1/TRBV3-2 | CASSQRGSRSYEQYF
TRBJ2-1 | TRBV7-9 | CASSVYLAGGWGDEQFF
TRBJ2-7 | TRBV5-1 | CASSLDGTGVDEQYF
TRBJ2-2 | TRBV10-3 | CATSGGSGGELFF
TRBJ1-2 | TRBV10-3 | CAISEKGWRVSAGYTF
TRBJ2-7 | TRBV18 | CASSSGLAGEQYF
TRBJ1-1 | TRBV6-5 | CASRPGTRGAEAFF
TRBJ1-1 | TRBV18 | CASSPSSGVGTEAFF
TRBJ1-5 | TRBV7-2 | CASSPAGTGDQPQHF
TRBJ2-2 | TRBV5-1 | CASSLDGGGGELFF
TRBJ1-1 | TRBV6-2/TRBV6-3 | CASSLTGGDTEAFF
TRBJ2-5 | TRBV5-1 | CASSRPDRGETQYF
TRBJ1-5 | TRBV7-2 | CASSLTIGQPQHF
TRBJ2-7 | TRBV13 | CASSPAGTGVVEQYF
TRBJ2-5 | TRBV7-3 | CASSQDYQETQYF
TRBJ2-1 | TRBV2 | CASSPQRSYNEQFF
TRBJ1-4 | TRBV7-2 | CASSPEGAANEKLFF
TRBJ1-2 | TRBV12-3/TRBV12-4 | CASSVTTNYGYTF
TRBJ2-3 | TRBV12-5 | CASGLLTGGWYTDTQYF